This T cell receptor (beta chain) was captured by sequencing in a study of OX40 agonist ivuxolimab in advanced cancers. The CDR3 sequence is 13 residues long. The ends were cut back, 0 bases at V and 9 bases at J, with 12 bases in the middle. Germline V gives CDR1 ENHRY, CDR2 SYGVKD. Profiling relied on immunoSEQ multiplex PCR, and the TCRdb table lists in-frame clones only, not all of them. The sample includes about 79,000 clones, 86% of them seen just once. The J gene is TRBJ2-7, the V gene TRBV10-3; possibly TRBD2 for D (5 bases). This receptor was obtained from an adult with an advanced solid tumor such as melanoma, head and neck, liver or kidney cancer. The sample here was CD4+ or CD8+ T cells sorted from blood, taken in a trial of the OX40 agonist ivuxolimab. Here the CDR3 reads CAISESNREGQYF. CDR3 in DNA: TGTGCCATCAGTGAGTCGAACCGAGAGGGGCAGTACTTC.